This TCR beta chain was retrieved from a study of T cells in Graves' hyperthyroidism and ophthalmopathy. Germline CDR1 reads MGHDK; CDR2 reads SYGVNS. CDR3 length: 17 amino acids. J gave up 4 bases and V 3 bases, and 10 bases lay outside the gene matches. This clonotype was detected ten times or more. Amplification of TCR beta CDR3 regions used RNA as the template. HTBI primers were used for first-round RT-PCR of the TCR CDR3. TCRdb redid the calling of the multiplex PCR reads with MiXCR, one entry per CDR3 protein. In the table there are 500,000 to 650,000 distinct CDR3 sequences, roughly 15% of which are singletons.

This clonotype was sampled from a woman between 40 and 55 years old with Graves' hyperthyroidism. The rearrangement joins TRBV25-1 to TRBJ2-7; TRBD1 matches 12 bases. Sequenced material: blood. Here the CDR3 DNA reads TGTGCCAGCAGTGATTTAATCGGGACAGGGGGCTTATACGAGCAGTACTTC. Translation: CASSDLIGTGGLYEQYF.